This T cell receptor (beta chain) derives from a study of blood T cell repertoires in COVID-19. The CDR3 is 15 residues long. Germline-derived CDR1 and CDR2 are MGHRA and YSYEKL. The junction had 7 bases not matched to a gene; V was cut back by 5 bases and J by 3 bases. Generated by immunoSEQ multiplex PCR, the TCRdb table keeps only in-frame clones and is missing some. The sample comprises about 220,000 clones, approximately 83% of which are singletons, and about 2.9% rests with the top ten. Material: peripheral blood. This chain connects TRBV4-1 to TRBJ1-2, with TRBD1 matching over 9 bases. The sequence was collected from a young woman who had recovered from COVID-19. The CDR3 here is CASSKQGADDYGYTF. The CDR3 DNA reads as TGCGCCAGCAGCAAACAGGGGGCAGATGACTATGGCTACACCTTC.